This T cell receptor (beta chain) was profiled in a study of T cells in Graves' hyperthyroidism and ophthalmopathy. If no ophthalmopathy progression occurred within 18 months, Graves' hyperthyroidism was stable. Disease duration under 2 months; hyperthyroidism patients were aged 18 to 65. Orbital computed tomography and thyroid ultrasound, together with serum TRAb and thyroxine and clinical symptoms, were used for diagnoses. Findings of the study overall: The blood repertoire included most of the expanded thyroid clonotypes above 0.001.

This clonotype was seen repeatedly, ten times or more. Its antigen is unknown. What was amplified from RNA transcripts were TCR beta CDR3 regions. The HTBI set primed first-round TCR CDR3 RT-PCR. MiXCR, applied by TCRdb to the multiplex PCR reads, yields one record per CDR3 protein. The data show fewer than 800,000 distinct CDR3 sequences, with approximately 16% seen just once and under 8.5% held by the top ten. V trimming: 8 bases; J trimming: 0 bases; junction bases outside the gene matches: 12. The CDR3 extends over 17 amino acids. Looked up from germline, CDR1 is MDHEN and CDR2 is SYDVKM. The chain is built from TRBV28 and TRBJ2-4, with 8 bases lining up with TRBD1. The sequencing sample was made of blood. This clonotype originated in a man younger than 35 with Graves' hyperthyroidism. The CDR3 loop reads CASESGQDVLAKNIQYF. Written as DNA, the CDR3 is TGTGCCAGCGAATCGGGACAGGACGTCCTAGCCAAAAACATTCAGTACTTC. Complete variable domain (other parts from reference TRBV28 and TRBJ2-4): DVKVTQSSRYLVKRTGEKVFLECVQDMDHENMFWYRQDPGLGLRLIYFSYDVKMKEKGDIPEGYSVSREKKERFSLILESASTNQTSMYLCASESGQDVLAKNIQYFGAGTRLSVL.